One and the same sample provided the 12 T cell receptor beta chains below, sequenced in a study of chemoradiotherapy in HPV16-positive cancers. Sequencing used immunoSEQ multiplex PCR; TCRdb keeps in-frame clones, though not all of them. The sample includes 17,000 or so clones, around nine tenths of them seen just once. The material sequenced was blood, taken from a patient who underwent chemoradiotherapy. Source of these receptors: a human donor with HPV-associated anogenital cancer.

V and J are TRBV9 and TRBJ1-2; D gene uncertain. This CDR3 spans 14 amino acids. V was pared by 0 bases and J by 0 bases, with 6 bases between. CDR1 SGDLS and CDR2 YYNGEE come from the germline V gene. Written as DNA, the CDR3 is TGTGCCAGCAGCGTAGAGGTGGCTAACTATGGCTACACCTTC. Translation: CASSVEVANYGYTF. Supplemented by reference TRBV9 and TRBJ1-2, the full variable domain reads DSGVTQTPKHLITATGQRVTLRCSPRSGDLSVYWYQQSLDQGLQFLIQYYNGEERAKGNILERFSAQQFPDLHSELNLSSLELGDSALYFCASSVEVANYGYTFGSGTRLTVV.

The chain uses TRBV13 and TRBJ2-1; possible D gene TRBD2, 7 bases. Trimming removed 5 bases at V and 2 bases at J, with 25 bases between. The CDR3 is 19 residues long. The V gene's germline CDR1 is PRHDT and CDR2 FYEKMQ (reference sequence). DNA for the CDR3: TGTGCCAGCAGCCTCATGTATGGGGGGGCCGGGTCTCCCTACAATGAGCAGTTCTTC. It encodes CASSLMYGGAGSPYNEQFF.

As DNA, the CDR3 is TGCAGCGTTTCAGGGACCAGTGAAGCTTTCTTT. Amino acid sequence: CSVSGTSEAFF. The genes are TRBV29-1 and TRBJ1-1; possibly TRBD1 for D (5 bases). This CDR3 has 11 amino acids. V was cut by 5 bases and J by 7 bases, with 11 bases left in between. CDR1 is SQVTM, CDR2 ANQGSEA, per germline.

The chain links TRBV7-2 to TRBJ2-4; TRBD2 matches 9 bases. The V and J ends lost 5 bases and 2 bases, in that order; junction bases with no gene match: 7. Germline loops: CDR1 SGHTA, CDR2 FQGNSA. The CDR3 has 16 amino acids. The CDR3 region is CASSISGSVSKNIQYF. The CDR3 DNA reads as TGTGCCAGCAGCATTAGCGGGAGTGTGTCCAAAAACATTCAGTACTTC. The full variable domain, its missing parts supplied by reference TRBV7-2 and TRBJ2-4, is GAGVSQSPSNKVTEKGKDVELRCDPISGHTALYWYRQSLGQGLEFLIYFQGNSAPDKSGLPSDRFSAERTGGSVSTLTIQRTQQEDSAVYLCASSISGSVSKNIQYFGAGTRLSVL.

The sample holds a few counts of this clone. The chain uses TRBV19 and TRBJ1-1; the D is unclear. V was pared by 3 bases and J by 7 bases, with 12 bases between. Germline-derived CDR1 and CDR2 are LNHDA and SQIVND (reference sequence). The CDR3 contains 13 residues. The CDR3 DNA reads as TGTGCCAGTAGTATCTTTGGGGAGAATGAAGCTTTCTTT. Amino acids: CASSIFGENEAFF.

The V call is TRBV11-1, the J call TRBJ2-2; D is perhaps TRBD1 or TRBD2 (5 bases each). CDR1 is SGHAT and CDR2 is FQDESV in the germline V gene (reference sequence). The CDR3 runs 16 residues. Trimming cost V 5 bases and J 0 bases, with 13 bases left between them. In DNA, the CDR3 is TGTGCCAGCAGCCCACATGAGGGGCCGAACACCGGGGAGCTGTTTTTT. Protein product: CASSPHEGPNTGELFF.

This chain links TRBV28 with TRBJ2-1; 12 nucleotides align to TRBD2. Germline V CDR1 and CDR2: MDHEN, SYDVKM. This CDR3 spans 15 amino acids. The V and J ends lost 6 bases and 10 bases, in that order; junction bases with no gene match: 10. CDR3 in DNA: TGTGCCAGCAGCTGGACTAGCGGGATCGGGGGGGAGCAGTTCTTC. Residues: CASSWTSGIGGEQFF.

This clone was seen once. As DNA, the CDR3 is TGTGCCAGCAGCTCATTTAAACAATATGGCTACACCTTC. Residues: CASSSFKQYGYTF. The chain recombines TRBV11-2 with TRBJ1-2; unclear D gene. V shed 4 bases and J shed 5 bases, with 11 bases lying between them. Germline values: CDR1 SGHAT, CDR2 FQNNGV. The CDR3 sequence is 13 residues long.

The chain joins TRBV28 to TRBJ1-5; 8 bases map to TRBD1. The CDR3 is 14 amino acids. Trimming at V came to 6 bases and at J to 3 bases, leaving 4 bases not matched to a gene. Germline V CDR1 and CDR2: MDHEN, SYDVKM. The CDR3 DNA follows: TGTGCCAGCAGACCGGGACAGGCCAATCAGCCCCAGCATTTT. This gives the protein CASRPGQANQPQHF. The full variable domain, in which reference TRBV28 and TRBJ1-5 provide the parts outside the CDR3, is DVKVTQSSRYLVKRTGEKVFLECVQDMDHENMFWYRQDPGLGLRLIYFSYDVKMKEKGDIPEGYSVSREKKERFSLILESASTNQTSMYLCASRPGQANQPQHFGDGTRLSIL.

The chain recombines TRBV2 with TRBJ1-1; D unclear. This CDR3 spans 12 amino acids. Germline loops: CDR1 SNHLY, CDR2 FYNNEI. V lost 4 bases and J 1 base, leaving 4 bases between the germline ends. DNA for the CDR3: TGTGCCAGCAGTGGACAGAACACTGAAGCTTTCTTT. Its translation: CASSGQNTEAFF.

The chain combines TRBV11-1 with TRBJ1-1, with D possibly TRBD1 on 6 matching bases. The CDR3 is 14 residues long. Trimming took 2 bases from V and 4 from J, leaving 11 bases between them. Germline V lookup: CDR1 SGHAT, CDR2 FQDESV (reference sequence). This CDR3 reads CASSLRGQTTEAFF. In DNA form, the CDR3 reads TGTGCCAGCAGCTTACGGGGGCAGACCACTGAAGCTTTCTTT.

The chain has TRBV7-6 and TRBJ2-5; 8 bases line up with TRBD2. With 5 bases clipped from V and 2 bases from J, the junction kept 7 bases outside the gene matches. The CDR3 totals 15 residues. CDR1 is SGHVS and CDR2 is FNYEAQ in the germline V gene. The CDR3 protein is CASSGAGDLQETQYF. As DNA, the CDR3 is TGTGCCAGCAGCGGAGCGGGGGATCTTCAAGAGACCCAGTACTTC.